This T cell receptor (beta chain) was sequenced for a study of blood T cell repertoires in COVID-19. Generated by immunoSEQ multiplex PCR, the TCRdb table keeps only in-frame clones and is missing some. The sample holds approximately 220,000 clones, around nine tenths seen once. Participants, roughly 18 to 90 years old, spanned more than 20 US areas. Participants' own reports of clinical history determined their cohort assignment. Those designated as exposed participants met a COVID-19 case within 2 weeks before study entry. Germline V gene data show CDR1 as LNHDA and CDR2 as SQIVND (reference sequence). The V and J ends lost 10 bases and 3 bases respectively, with 12 bases between them. The CDR3 covers 13 residues.

This TCR derives from a woman aged 25 to 45 who had been exposed to COVID-19. The chain carries TRBV19 and TRBJ2-2, with D unresolved. The sequenced sample consisted of PBMCs or T cells enriched from blood (not recorded which). CDR3 nucleotides: TGTGCCACCTTTGACTGGGACACCGGGGAGCTGTTTTTT. Protein: CATFDWDTGELFF.